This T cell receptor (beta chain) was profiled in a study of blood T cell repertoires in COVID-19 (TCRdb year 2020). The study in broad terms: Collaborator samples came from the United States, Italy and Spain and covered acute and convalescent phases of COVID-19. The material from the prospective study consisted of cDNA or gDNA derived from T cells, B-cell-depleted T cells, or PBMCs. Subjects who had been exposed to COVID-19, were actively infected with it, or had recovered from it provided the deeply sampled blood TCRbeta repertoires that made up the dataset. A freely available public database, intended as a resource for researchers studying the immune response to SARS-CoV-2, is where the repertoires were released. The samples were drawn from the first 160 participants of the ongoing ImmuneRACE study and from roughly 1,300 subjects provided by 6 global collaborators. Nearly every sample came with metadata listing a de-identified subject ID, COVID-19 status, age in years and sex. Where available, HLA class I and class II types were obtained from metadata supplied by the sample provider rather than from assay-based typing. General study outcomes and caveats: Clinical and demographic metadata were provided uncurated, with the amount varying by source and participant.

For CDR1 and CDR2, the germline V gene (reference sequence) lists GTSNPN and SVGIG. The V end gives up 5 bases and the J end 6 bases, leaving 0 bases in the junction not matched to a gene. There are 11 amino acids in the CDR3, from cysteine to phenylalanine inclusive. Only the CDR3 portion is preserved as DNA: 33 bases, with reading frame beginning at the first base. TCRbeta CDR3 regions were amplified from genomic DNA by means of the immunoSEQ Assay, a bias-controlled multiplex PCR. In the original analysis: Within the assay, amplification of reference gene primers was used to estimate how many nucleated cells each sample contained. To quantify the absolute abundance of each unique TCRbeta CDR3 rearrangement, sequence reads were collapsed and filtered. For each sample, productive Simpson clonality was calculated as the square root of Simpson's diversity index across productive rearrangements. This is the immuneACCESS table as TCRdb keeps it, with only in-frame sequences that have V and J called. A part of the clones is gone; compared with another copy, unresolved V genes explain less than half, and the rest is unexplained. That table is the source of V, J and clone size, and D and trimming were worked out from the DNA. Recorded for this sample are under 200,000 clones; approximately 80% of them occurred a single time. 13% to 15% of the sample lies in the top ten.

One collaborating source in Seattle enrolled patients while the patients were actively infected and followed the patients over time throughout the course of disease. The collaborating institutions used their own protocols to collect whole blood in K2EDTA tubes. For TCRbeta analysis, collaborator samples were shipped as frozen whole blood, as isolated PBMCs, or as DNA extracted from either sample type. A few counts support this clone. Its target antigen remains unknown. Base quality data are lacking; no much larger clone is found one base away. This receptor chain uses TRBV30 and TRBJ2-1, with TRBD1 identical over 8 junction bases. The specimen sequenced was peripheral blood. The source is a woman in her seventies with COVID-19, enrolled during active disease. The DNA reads TGTGCCTGGGGGACAGGCAATGAGCAGTTCTTC. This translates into CAWGTGNEQFF.